The clone carrying this T cell receptor beta chain was counted a single time. The record originates from a study of PD-L1 blockade in urothelial cancer. Overall study: Among blood samples, the median T cell count was roughly 150,000.

The CDR3 consists of 14 residues. The germline gives CDR1 SGHRS, CDR2 YFSETQ. The trim removed 7 bases at V and 1 base at J, leaving 7 bases unmatched. Time point denoted: peripheral blood 6 weeks after treatment start. Method: immunoSEQ multiplex PCR; TCRdb's copy keeps in-frame clones and lacks some. The repertoire holds about 120,000 clones, with approximately 89% as singletons. This TCR was recovered from a man between 60 and 75 years old with urothelial cancer. Sequenced material: PBMCs, taken around atezolizumab (anti-PD-L1) treatment. The chain employs TRBV5-1 and TRBJ2-7; 8 nucleotides line up with TRBD1. Here the CDR3 reads CASGRTGPSYEQYF. Written as DNA, the CDR3 is TGCGCCAGCGGACGGACAGGGCCATCCTACGAGCAGTACTTC.